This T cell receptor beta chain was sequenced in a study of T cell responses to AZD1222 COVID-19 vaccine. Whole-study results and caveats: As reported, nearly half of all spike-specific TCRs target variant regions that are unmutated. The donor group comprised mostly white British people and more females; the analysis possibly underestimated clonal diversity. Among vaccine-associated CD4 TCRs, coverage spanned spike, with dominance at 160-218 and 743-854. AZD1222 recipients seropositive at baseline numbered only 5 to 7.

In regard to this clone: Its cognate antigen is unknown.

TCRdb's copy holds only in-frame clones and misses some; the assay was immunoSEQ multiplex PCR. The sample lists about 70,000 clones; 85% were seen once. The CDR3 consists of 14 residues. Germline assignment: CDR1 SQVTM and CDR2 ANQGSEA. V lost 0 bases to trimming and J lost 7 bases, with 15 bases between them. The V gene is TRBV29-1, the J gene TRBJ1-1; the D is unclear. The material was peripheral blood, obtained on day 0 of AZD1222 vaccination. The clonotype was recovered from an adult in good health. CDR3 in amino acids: CSVEEGWRGGEAFF. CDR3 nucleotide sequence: TGCAGCGTTGAAGAGGGATGGCGAGGAGGTGAAGCTTTCTTT.